A single sample is the source of the 5 T cell receptor beta chains below, sequenced in a study of beta chain features in type 1 diabetes (dated by TCRdb to between 2017 and 2018). Libraries were made using the immunoSEQ multiplex PCR assay. All of the isolated RNA was reverse transcribed with the High Capacity cDNA Reverse Transcription Kit, so expressed TCRB transcripts were sequenced. This immuneACCESS table, as held by TCRdb, lists in-frame sequences with V and J called but not all clones. Of the missing ones, under half trace to an unresolved V gene in checked studies; the others have no known cause. For this sample the table gives fewer than 250,000 clones, of which 9.6% were detected only once. The ten largest clonotypes hold about 0.037% of the sample. Specimen: naive CD4+ T cells from blood. In the paper's terms, the cell subset or site label means: true naive CD4+ T cells. The source of these receptors is a woman younger than 30 in good health.

The rearrangement uses TRBV11-2 and TRBJ1-2; 7 bases map to TRBD1. Germline CDR1 and CDR2: SGHAT and FQNNGV. The CDR3 extends over 16 amino acids. Germline trimming cut 2 bases from V and 3 bases from J; bases unmatched to any gene: 9. The CDR3 DNA reads TGTGCCAGCAGCTTAAGAGAGGGGGCAGGCCACTATGGCTACACCTTC. It codes for CASSLREGAGHYGYTF.

The chain uses TRBV25-1 and TRBJ2-7; the D gene is possibly TRBD2 (6 bases). CDR3 length: 15 amino acids. V was pared by 8 bases and J by 5 bases, with 22 bases between. Germline V lookup: CDR1 MGHDK, CDR2 SYGVNS. For the CDR3, the DNA is TGTGCCAGCGTCAGCTGGAGGGCCGGGGTTGACGAGCAGTACTTC. This codes for CASVSWRAGVDEQYF.

This clone was seen a few times. V and J are TRBV9 and TRBJ2-1, with D perhaps matching TRBD1 (5 bases). The CDR3 extends over 14 amino acids. The germline CDR1 and CDR2 sequences are SGDLS and YYNGEE. The V and J ends lost 1 base and 2 bases respectively, with 7 bases between them. CDR3 protein: CASSVSGTYNEQFF. As DNA, the CDR3 is TGTGCCAGCAGCGTATCAGGGACCTACAATGAGCAGTTCTTC.

This clone was observed a few times. The chain couples TRBV5-4 to TRBJ2-2, with unresolved D. Germline V gives CDR1 SGHNT, CDR2 YYREEE (reference sequence). Between the trimmed V and J ends, which lost 0 bases and 5 bases, there was a span of 5 bases. This CDR3 region has 13 residues. This CDR3 is CASSLAGTGELFF. The CDR3 DNA is TGTGCCAGCAGCTTGGCCGGGACCGGGGAGCTGTTTTTT.

In this sample, this clone turned up a few times. The chain combines TRBV29-1 with TRBJ2-7, with D possibly matching TRBD2 (6 bases). The CDR3 is made up of 11 amino acids. Per germline, CDR1 SQVTM and CDR2 ANQGSEA. V was trimmed by 6 bases and J by 5 bases, leaving 11 bases between them. In DNA, the CDR3 is TGCAGCGTCGGGGGTCTGAACGAGCAGTACTTC. This encodes CSVGGLNEQYF.